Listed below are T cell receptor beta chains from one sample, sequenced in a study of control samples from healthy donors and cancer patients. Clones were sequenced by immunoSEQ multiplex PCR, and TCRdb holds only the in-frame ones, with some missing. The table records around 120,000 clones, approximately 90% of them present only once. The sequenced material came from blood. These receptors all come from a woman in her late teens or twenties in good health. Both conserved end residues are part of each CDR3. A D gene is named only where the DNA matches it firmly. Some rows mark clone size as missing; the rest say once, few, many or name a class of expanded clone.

TGCGCCAGCGTCGGACTAGCGGGAGGGAGCGGTGAGCAGTTCTTC | CASVGLAGGSGEQFF | TRBV5-1 | NA | TRBD2 | TRBJ2-1
TGTGCCAGCAGTATCAACCCGACAGGGAACACTGAAGCTTTCTTT | CASSINPTGNTEAFF | TRBV28 | NA | NA | TRBJ1-1
TGTGCCAGCAGCTTAGCGGGGAGTGACACAGATACGCAGTATTTT | CASSLAGSDTDTQYF | TRBV7-2 | NA | NA | TRBJ2-3
TGTGCCAGAAGCTTGGCGCCTCGGGGGTCGAATGGCTACACCTTC | CARSLAPRGSNGYTF | TRBV5-3 | NA | NA | TRBJ1-2
TGTGCCAGCACCCGAAAGATCGAAACTGAAGCTTTCTTT | CASTRKIETEAFF | TRBV28 | NA | NA | TRBJ1-1
TGTGCCAGCAGCCAAGGTCCGGGACAGGGGGGGTTCTATAATTCACCCCTCCACTTT | CASSQGPGQGGFYNSPLHF | TRBV3-1/TRBV3-2 | NA | TRBD1 | TRBJ1-6
TGTGCCAGCAGCGGCGGTGGGGCTAATGAAAAACTGTTTTTT | CASSGGGANEKLFF | TRBV5-4 | NA | NA | TRBJ1-4
TGTGCCAGCAGCTCCTATACCACAGATACGCAGTATTTT | CASSSYTTDTQYF | TRBV11-3 | NA | NA | TRBJ2-3
TGTGCCAGCAGCCTCGTATCGACAGGGGAGAATGAAAAACTGTTTTTT | CASSLVSTGENEKLFF | TRBV7-6 | NA | TRBD1 | TRBJ1-4
TGTGCCAGCAGTCCCATTTCTACAGGTGCGGGGGAGCAGTTCTTC | CASSPISTGAGEQFF | TRBV7-9 | NA | NA | TRBJ2-1
TGTGCCAGCTCACCGGGGACACTACTCAACACCGGGGAGCTGTTTTTT | CASSPGTLLNTGELFF | TRBV18 | once | NA | TRBJ2-2
TGCGCCAGCAGCCAAGCTGGGACAGGGGGCTACGAGCAGTACTTC | CASSQAGTGGYEQYF | TRBV4-1 | NA | TRBD1 | TRBJ2-7
TGTGCCGGTATTCAGGGGGCAGGGGCGAATGAAAAACTGTTTTTT | CAGIQGAGANEKLFF | TRBV2 | once | TRBD1 | TRBJ1-4
TGTGCCATCAGTGAGAGTCCGAGGGTTTTAAGCAATCAGCCCCAGCATTTT | CAISESPRVLSNQPQHF | TRBV10-3 | NA | NA | TRBJ1-5
TGTGCCACCAGCAGAGATCCGACTCCTCAAGAGACCCAGTACTTC | CATSRDPTPQETQYF | TRBV15 | NA | NA | TRBJ2-5
TGTGCCAGCAGTTTTCGGGGGGACAGGTTTGACTATGGCTACACCTTC | CASSFRGDRFDYGYTF | TRBV28 | NA | TRBD1 | TRBJ1-2
TGCGCCAGCAGCTTACTACTTAGGACTAGCGGGGGTCAAGTGGATACGCAGTATTTT | CASSLLLRTSGGQVDTQYF | TRBV4-3 | NA | TRBD2 | TRBJ2-3